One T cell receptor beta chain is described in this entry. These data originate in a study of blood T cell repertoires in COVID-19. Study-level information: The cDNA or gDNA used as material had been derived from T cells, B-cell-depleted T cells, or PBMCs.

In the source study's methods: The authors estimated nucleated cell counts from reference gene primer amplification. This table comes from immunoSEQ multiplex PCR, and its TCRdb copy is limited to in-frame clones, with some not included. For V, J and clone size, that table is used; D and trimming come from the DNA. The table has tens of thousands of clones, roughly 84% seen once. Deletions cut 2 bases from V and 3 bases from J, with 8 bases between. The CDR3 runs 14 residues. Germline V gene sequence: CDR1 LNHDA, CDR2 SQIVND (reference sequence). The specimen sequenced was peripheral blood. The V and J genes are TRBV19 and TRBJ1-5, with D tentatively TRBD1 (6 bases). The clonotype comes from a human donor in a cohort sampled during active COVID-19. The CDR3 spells CASSIRQDNQPQHF. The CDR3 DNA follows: TGTGCCAGTAGTATACGACAGGACAATCAGCCCCAGCATTTT. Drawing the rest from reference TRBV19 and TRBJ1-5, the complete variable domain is DGGITQSPKYLFRKEGQNVTLSCEQNLNHDAMYWYRQDPGQGLRLIYYSQIVNDFQKGDIAEGYSVSREKKESFPLTVTSAQKNPTAFYLCASSIRQDNQPQHFGDGTRLSIL.